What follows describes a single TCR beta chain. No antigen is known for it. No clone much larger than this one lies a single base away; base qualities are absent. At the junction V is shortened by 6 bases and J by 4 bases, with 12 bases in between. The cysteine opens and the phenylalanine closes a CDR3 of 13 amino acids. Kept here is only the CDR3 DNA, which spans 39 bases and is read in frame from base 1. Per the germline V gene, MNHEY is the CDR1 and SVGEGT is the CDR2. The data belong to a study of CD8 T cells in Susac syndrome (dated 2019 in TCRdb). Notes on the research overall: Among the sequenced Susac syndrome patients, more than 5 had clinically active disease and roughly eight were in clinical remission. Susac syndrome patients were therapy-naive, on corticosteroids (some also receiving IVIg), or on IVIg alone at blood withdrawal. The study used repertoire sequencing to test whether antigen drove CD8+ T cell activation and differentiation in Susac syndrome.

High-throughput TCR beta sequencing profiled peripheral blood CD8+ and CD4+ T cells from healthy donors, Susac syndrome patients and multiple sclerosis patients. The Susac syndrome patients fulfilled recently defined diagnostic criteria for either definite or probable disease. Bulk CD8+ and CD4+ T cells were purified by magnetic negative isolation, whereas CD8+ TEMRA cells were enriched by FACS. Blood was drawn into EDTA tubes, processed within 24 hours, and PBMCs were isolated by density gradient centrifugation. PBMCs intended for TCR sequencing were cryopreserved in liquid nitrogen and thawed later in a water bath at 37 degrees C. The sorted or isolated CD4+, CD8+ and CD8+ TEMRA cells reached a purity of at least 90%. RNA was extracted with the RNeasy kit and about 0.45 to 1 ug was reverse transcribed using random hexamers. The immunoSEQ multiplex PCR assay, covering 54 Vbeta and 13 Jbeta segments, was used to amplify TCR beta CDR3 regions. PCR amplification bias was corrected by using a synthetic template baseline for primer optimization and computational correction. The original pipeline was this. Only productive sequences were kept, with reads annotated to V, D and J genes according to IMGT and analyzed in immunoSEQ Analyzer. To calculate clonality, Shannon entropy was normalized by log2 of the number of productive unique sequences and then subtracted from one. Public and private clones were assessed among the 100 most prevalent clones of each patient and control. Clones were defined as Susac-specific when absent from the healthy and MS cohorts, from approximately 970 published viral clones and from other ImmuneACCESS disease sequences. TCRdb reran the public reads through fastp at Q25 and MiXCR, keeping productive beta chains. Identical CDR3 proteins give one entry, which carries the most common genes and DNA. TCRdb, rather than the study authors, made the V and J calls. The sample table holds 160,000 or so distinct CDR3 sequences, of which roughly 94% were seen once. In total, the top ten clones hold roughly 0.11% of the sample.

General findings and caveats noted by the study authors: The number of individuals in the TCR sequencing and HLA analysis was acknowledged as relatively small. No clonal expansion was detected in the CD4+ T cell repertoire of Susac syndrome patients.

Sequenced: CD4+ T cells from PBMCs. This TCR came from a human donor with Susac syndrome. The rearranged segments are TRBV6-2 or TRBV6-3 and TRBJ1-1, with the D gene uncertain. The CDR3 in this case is CASRLTSVTEAFF. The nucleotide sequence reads TGTGCCAGCAGACTAACGTCTGTCACTGAAGCTTTCTTT.